Given below is one T cell receptor (beta chain) in context. Its antigen is not identified. These data come from a study of beta chain features in type 1 diabetes. Overall study results and limits: Cells expressing TCR highly could be over-represented by cDNA sequencing. PCR may have favored shorter templates equally in patients and controls. There were fewer insertions and more deletions at the VDJ junctions of type 1 diabetes patients.

Looked up from germline, CDR1 is SGHTA and CDR2 is FQGTGA. Trimming stripped 0 bases from V and 5 bases from J, with 10 bases between. The CDR3 consists of 15 residues. Sorting produced populations that all topped 95% purity. Investigators reverse transcribed all isolated RNA, so they sequenced expressed TCRB transcripts. Measured with immunoSEQ multiplex PCR; TCRdb has only the in-frame clones, and not every one. The sample holds about 220,000 clones, approximately 10% seen once. The chain couples TRBV7-3 to TRBJ2-2; D possibly corresponds to TRBD2 (6 bases). This TCR came from a man between 18 and 35 years old in good health. What was sequenced was central memory CD4+ T cells from blood. CDR3 region: CASSLTSGATGELFF. The DNA for the CDR3 is TGTGCCAGCAGCTTAACGTCGGGAGCTACCGGGGAGCTGTTTTTT.